This T cell receptor beta chain was identified during a study of cytomegalovirus exposure and HLA in healthy donors. With V trimmed by 5 bases and J by 7 bases, 8 bases remained unmatched. The CDR3 length is 13 residues. CDR1 is MNHEY, CDR2 SMNVEV, per germline (reference sequence). PCR amplification relied on 60 Vbeta primers (plus 13 Jbeta primers). Generated by immunoSEQ multiplex PCR, the TCRdb table keeps only in-frame clones and is missing some. The table shows roughly 200,000 clones, with around 80% occurring only once. The clonotype was recovered from a woman aged 60-75 years in good health and CMV-seropositive. The gene calls are TRBV27 and TRBJ2-7; 7 bases line up with TRBD1. Sample: PBMCs. CDR3 sequence reads: CASSPWTGGEQYF. In DNA, the CDR3 is TGTGCCAGCAGTCCCTGGACAGGCGGGGAGCAGTACTTC.